The 21 T cell receptor beta chains listed next were all sequenced from one sample in a study of neoadjuvant nivolumab and ipilimumab in lung cancer (dated by TCRdb to 2018 to 2021). This sample's time point label indicates: at surgical resection after neoadjuvant nivolumab +/- ipilimumab. Libraries were constructed by the immunoSEQ multiplex PCR assay. Imported from immuneACCESS, the table was reduced by TCRdb to in-frame sequences with V and J called. These copies leave out some clones; in studies compared against another copy, an unresolved V gene accounts for under half, and the cause of the remainder is not known. The sample data list approximately 7,200 clones, and approximately 89% of these were observed just once. The leading ten clones occupy about 6.8% of the sample. The sequencing used tumor tissue, collected after neoadjuvant nivolumab, alone or with ipilimumab, at or shortly before surgery. These receptors were collected from an adult with non-small cell lung cancer.

This clone was detected only a few times. The gene calls are TRBV5-1 and TRBJ1-6; 7 bases are shared with TRBD1. This CDR3 is 16 amino acids long. The germline V gene encodes CDR1 SGHRS and CDR2 YFSETQ. Trimming at V came to 4 bases and at J to 0 bases, leaving 4 bases not matched to a gene. The CDR3 DNA follows: TGCGCCAGCAGCACGGACAGGAGCTCCTATAATTCACCCCTCCACTTT. Translated: CASSTDRSSYNSPLHF.

This clone was seen a few times. The chain combines TRBV12-5 with TRBJ2-1; 8 bases match TRBD2. CDR1 is LGHNT, CDR2 FRNRAP, per germline. The length of the CDR3 is 19 residues. The J segment lost 1 base and the V segment lost 0 bases, leaving 11 bases of the junction unmatched. The CDR3 loop is CASGLVRSGGLLSYNEQFF. DNA for the CDR3: TGTGCTAGTGGTTTGGTACGGTCGGGGGGGCTCCTTTCCTACAATGAGCAGTTCTTC.

The chain joins TRBV30 to TRBJ2-7; the D is unclear. The V end lost 2 bases, the J end lost 3 bases, and 5 bases lay between the germline ends. Germline V gene lookup returns CDR1 GTSNPN and CDR2 SVGIG (reference sequence). CDR3 length: 11 residues. In DNA form, the CDR3 reads TGTGCCTGGAGTTGGGGCTACGAGCAGTACTTC. Its translation is CAWSWGYEQYF.

The CDR3 loop reads CASSELGSEAFF. The DNA of the CDR3 is TGTGCCAGCAGTGAATTGGGCTCTGAAGCTTTCTTT. The rearrangement uses TRBV6-1 and TRBJ1-1, with D uncertain. Trimming left V 2 bases short and J 6 bases short, with 7 bases between. CDR1 and CDR2 from the germline V gene are MNHNS and SASEGT. The CDR3 is 12 residues long.

V and J are TRBV4-2 and TRBJ2-2; 8 bases are a match to TRBD2. This CDR3 has 18 amino acids. V shed 0 bases, J shed 0 bases, and the junction held 6 bases outside the gene matches. Germline assignment: CDR1 LGHNA and CDR2 YNFKEQ. As DNA, the CDR3 is TGTGCCAGCAGCCAAGAGATAACGGGGGGGACGAACACCGGGGAGCTGTTTTTT. Amino acids: CASSQEITGGTNTGELFF.

This clone was recorded a few times. J is TRBJ1-3 and V is TRBV6-5; D remains unclear. In germline, CDR1 is MNHEY, CDR2 SVGAGI. Between the trimmed V and J ends, which lost 6 bases and 9 bases, there was a span of 12 bases. The CDR3 extends over 12 amino acids. For the CDR3, the DNA is TGTGCCAGCAGCCCAAATTTAGGCACCATATATTTT. This encodes CASSPNLGTIYF.

The chain is built from TRBV5-4 and TRBJ1-4; TRBD1 might be the D (5 bases). The CDR3 has 17 amino acids. Germline V gives CDR1 SGHNT, CDR2 YYREEE (reference sequence). V gave up 5 bases and J gave up 7 bases, with 24 bases separating them. CDR3 nucleotides: TGTGCCAGCAGTCAGCAGGGCGTCAGTGGTCTTAGTGAAAAACTGTTTTTT. This translates into CASSQQGVSGLSEKLFF.

The rearrangement links TRBV18 to TRBJ2-7; 8 bases fit TRBD2. Germline V gene sequence: CDR1 KGHSH, CDR2 LQKENI. This CDR3 has 14 amino acids. Trimming cost V 6 bases and J 5 bases; bases outside gene matches: 9. CDR3 protein: CASSDWTSFHEQYF. The CDR3 coding sequence is TGTGCCAGCTCCGATTGGACTAGCTTCCACGAGCAGTACTTC.

The chain links TRBV5-5 to TRBJ1-6; D is ambiguous. Germline values: CDR1 SGHKS, CDR2 YYEKEE (reference sequence). Trimming pared 4 bases from V and 11 bases from J, leaving 16 bases between. CDR3 length equals 14 residues. The CDR3 sequence is CASSNQFVGAPLHF. CDR3 DNA sequence: TGTGCCAGCAGCAACCAGTTCGTTGGGGCACCCCTCCACTTT.

The chain employs TRBV15 and TRBJ2-3; TRBD2 matches 10 bases. The CDR3 is 23 residues long. V trimming: 0 bases; J trimming: 2 bases; junction bases outside the gene matches: 23. Germline V gives CDR1 LNHNV, CDR2 YYDKDF (reference sequence). Here the CDR3 reads CATSREMYPTSGVRWDNTDTQYF. DNA of the CDR3: TGTGCCACCAGCAGAGAGATGTACCCCACTAGCGGGGTAAGGTGGGACAACACAGATACGCAGTATTTT.

The chain is built from TRBV7-2 and TRBJ1-2; TRBD1 matches 9 bases. V lost 1 base and J lost 3; bases outside the gene matches: 9. This CDR3 spans 17 amino acids. Germline V gene data show CDR1 as SGHTA and CDR2 as FQGNSA. The CDR3 DNA sequence: TGTGCCAGCAGCTTAGGAGGACAGGGGACGAAGTACTATGGCTACACCTTC. Translated: CASSLGGQGTKYYGYTF.

This chain links TRBV5-1 with TRBJ1-2; 7 bases align to TRBD1. CDR1 is SGHRS, CDR2 YFSETQ, per germline. CDR3 length: 13 amino acids. V was pared by 0 bases and J by 8 bases, with 4 bases of the junction left unmatched. CDR3: CASSLETGTGYTF. The CDR3 bases are TGCGCCAGCAGCTTGGAGACAGGGACGGGCTACACCTTC.

The CDR3 spells CACQSGSFNEQYF. CDR3 DNA sequence: TGTGCCTGCCAAAGCGGGAGTTTCAACGAGCAGTACTTC. The V gene is TRBV30, the J gene TRBJ2-7, with 8 bases matching TRBD2. The CDR3 is 13 residues long. V gave up 6 bases and J gave up 5 bases; unmatched junction bases: 9. Germline values: CDR1 GTSNPN, CDR2 SVGIG (reference sequence).

The gene calls are TRBV6-6 and TRBJ1-1; TRBD1 matches 7 bases. CDR3 length: 11 residues. The germline V gene encodes CDR1 MNHNY and CDR2 SVGAGI (reference sequence). Trimming cost V 4 bases and J 10 bases; bases outside gene matches: 3. In nucleotides, the CDR3 is TGTGCCAGCAGTTTAGGGGGCCCAGCTTTCTTT. Amino acids: CASSLGGPAFF.

V usage is TRBV6-5 and J usage is TRBJ2-3, with D possibly TRBD2 on 6 matching bases. The V gene lost 5 bases and the J gene lost 5 bases, with 11 bases spanning the gap. The CDR3 covers 13 residues. Germline CDR1 is MNHEY and CDR2 is SVGAGI. The CDR3 sequence is CASSGTVGDTQYF. In nucleotides, the CDR3 is TGTGCCAGCAGTGGGACTGTTGGAGATACGCAGTATTTT.

This rearrangement joins TRBV7-9 to TRBJ1-2; tentative D call: TRBD1 (6 bases). Germline CDR1 reads SEHNR; CDR2 reads FQNEAQ (reference sequence). The CDR3 runs to 16 residues. Trimming removed 5 bases at V and 4 bases at J, with 20 bases between. In nucleotides, the CDR3 is TGTGCCAGCAGCGGAAGATGGGGCAGGGGTGGCTATGGCTACACCTTC. It codes for CASSGRWGRGGYGYTF.

This clone has just one count. This rearrangement joins TRBV5-5 to TRBJ2-3; maybe TRBD1 (6 bases). The ends were cut back, 4 bases at V and 0 bases at J, with 21 bases in the middle. Looked up from germline, CDR1 is SGHKS and CDR2 is YYEKEE (reference sequence). The CDR3 runs to 18 residues. The chain's CDR3 is CASSRKGNRDTSTDTQYF. DNA for the CDR3: TGTGCCAGCAGCCGCAAGGGGAACCGGGACACAAGCACAGATACGCAGTATTTT. The variable domain in full, completed from reference TRBV5-5 and TRBJ2-3, reads DAGVTQSPTHLIKTRGQQVTLRCSPISGHKSVSWYQQVLGQGPQFIFQYYEKEERGRGNFPDRFSARQFPNYSSELNVNALLLGDSALYLCASSRKGNRDTSTDTQYFGPGTRLTVL.

The chain links TRBV5-5 to TRBJ1-1; possible D gene TRBD1, 5 bases. V was pared by 10 bases and J by 4 bases, with 20 bases between. The V gene's germline CDR1 is SGHKS and CDR2 YYEKEE (reference sequence). The CDR3 length is 14 residues. CDR3 sequence reads: CARERDALGTEAFF. The DNA of the CDR3 is TGTGCCCGGGAGAGGGACGCTTTGGGCACTGAAGCTTTCTTT.

In this sample, this clone turned up once. The chain has TRBV7-9 and TRBJ1-5, with TRBD1 as a possible D gene (5 bases). V lost 4 bases and J 6 bases, leaving 13 bases between the germline ends. The CDR3 loop spans 14 amino acids. Germline V CDR1 and CDR2: SEHNR, FQNEAQ (reference sequence). As DNA, the CDR3 is TGTGCCAGCAGCTCCGCAGGGAGGGGTCAGCCCCAGCATTTT. Amino acid sequence: CASSSAGRGQPQHF.

The gene calls are TRBV15 and TRBJ1-2; D call uncertain. CDR3 length equals 13 residues. The germline CDR1 and CDR2 sequences are LNHNV and YYDKDF (reference sequence). Trimming took off 0 bases at V and 13 bases at J, with 15 bases between the two ends. CDR3 amino acids: CATSRDPQRRSTF. In DNA, the CDR3 is TGTGCCACCAGCAGAGATCCCCAGCGTAGAAGCACCTTC.

The chain couples TRBV6-1 to TRBJ2-7, with D tentatively TRBD2 (6 bases). The CDR3 consists of 15 residues. V was cut by 0 bases and J by 6 bases, with 15 bases left in between. Germline V gene data show CDR1 as MNHNS and CDR2 as SASEGT. The CDR3 bases are TGTGCCAGCAGTGAAGCAGGAGGGGTCCGGCTCGAGCAGTACTTC. Translating it yields CASSEAGGVRLEQYF.